The 10 T cell receptor beta chains reported below all come from one sample, sequenced in a study of blood T cell repertoires in COVID-19. Method: immunoSEQ multiplex PCR; TCRdb's copy keeps in-frame clones and lacks some. Among about 76,000 clones listed, roughly 85% were seen once. The sequencing sample was made of peripheral blood. These TCRs come from a man between 60 and 70 years old with COVID-19, enrolled during active disease.

The rearrangement joins TRBV7-3 to TRBJ2-1; D might be TRBD1 (6 bases). There are 14 residues in the CDR3. CDR1 is SGHTA, CDR2 FQGTGA, per germline. Trimming took off 4 bases at V and 7 bases at J, with 14 bases between the two ends. The CDR3 sequence: CASSSQPGANEQFF. CDR3 in DNA: TGTGCCAGCAGCTCACAGCCAGGGGCAAATGAGCAGTTCTTC.

The chain couples TRBV7-9 to TRBJ1-1; D is unclear. The germline CDR1 and CDR2 sequences are SEHNR and FQNEAQ (reference sequence). This CDR3 has 15 residues. Trimming removed 6 bases at V and 4 bases at J, with 18 bases between. In nucleotides, the CDR3 is TGTGCCAGCAGAGCTGCCGACACGGTGATCACTGAAGCTTTCTTT. Translation gives CASRAADTVITEAFF.

In its sample, this clone was seen a few times. V gene TRBV30 combines with J gene TRBJ2-2, with D maybe TRBD1 (6 bases). V was clipped by 8 bases and J by 2 bases, with 9 bases between them. Germline V CDR1 and CDR2: GTSNPN, SVGIG (reference sequence). The CDR3 totals 12 residues. CDR3 residues: CARDINTGELFF. CDR3 nucleotides: TGTGCCCGGGACATAAACACCGGGGAGCTGTTTTTT. Variable domain in full (rest from reference TRBV30 and TRBJ2-2): SQTIHQWPATLVQPVGSPLSLECTVEGTSNPNLYWYRQAAGRGLQLLFYSVGIGQISSEVPQNLSASRPQDRQFILSSKKLLLSDSGFYLCARDINTGELFFGEGSRLTVL.

CDR3 region: CASSPTLTYEQYF. In nucleotides, the CDR3 is TGTGCCAGCAGTCCGACACTTACCTACGAGCAGTACTTC. V usage is TRBV6-5 and J usage is TRBJ2-7; D remains unclear. The germline V gene has CDR1 MNHEY and CDR2 SVGAGI. The CDR3 is 13 residues long. Between the trimmed V and J ends, which lost 5 bases and 2 bases, there was a span of 10 bases.

Notes on this clone: Other DNA sequences from this sample encode an identical CDR3 as well. The V gene is TRBV6-2 or TRBV6-3, the J gene TRBJ1-1, with D perhaps matching TRBD1 (6 bases). Trimming cost V 4 bases and J 3 bases, with 15 bases left between them. Germline V gene lookup returns CDR1 MNHEY and CDR2 SVGEGT. The CDR3 covers 15 residues. The chain's CDR3 is CASSFSGEGYTEAFF. CDR3 nucleotide sequence: TGTGCCAGCAGTTTCTCAGGGGAGGGGTACACTGAAGCTTTCTTT.

This chain connects TRBV9 to TRBJ1-6; 9 positions agree with TRBD1. CDR3 length: 14 amino acids. The germline V gene encodes CDR1 SGDLS and CDR2 YYNGEE. With V trimmed by 4 bases and J by 9 bases, 5 bases remained unmatched. CDR3 sequence reads: CASSPTGGISPLHF. The CDR3 DNA sequence: TGTGCCAGCAGCCCCACAGGGGGCATTTCACCCCTCCACTTT.

V and J are TRBV19 and TRBJ1-5, with 7 bases aligning to TRBD1. Germline assignment: CDR1 LNHDA and CDR2 SQIVND (reference sequence). The V gene end was trimmed by 1 base and the J gene end by 5 bases; junction bases not matched to a gene: 5. The CDR3 length is 15 residues. CDR3 protein: CASSIATGEDQPQHF. The CDR3 nucleotides read TGTGCCAGTAGTATAGCAACAGGGGAAGATCAGCCCCAGCATTTT.

The chain links TRBV20-1 to TRBJ2-7; TRBD1 aligns across 8 bases. This CDR3 contains 11 residues. Germline V gene sequence: CDR1 DFQATT, CDR2 SNEGSKA (reference sequence). Unmatched junction bases numbered 5, after V lost 6 bases and J lost 7 bases. The CDR3 nucleotides read TGCAGTGCAAAGACAGGGGCTGAGCAGTACTTC. It is translated as CSAKTGAEQYF.

This chain connects TRBV18 to TRBJ2-3; the D gene is possibly TRBD2 (6 bases). CDR3 size: 15 residues. Germline V gives CDR1 KGHSH, CDR2 LQKENI. Trimming removed 7 bases at V and 5 bases at J, with 19 bases between. Here the CDR3 reads CASFLPPAREDTQYF. CDR3 bases: TGTGCCAGCTTCCTTCCCCCCGCGCGGGAAGATACGCAGTATTTT.

The chain is built from TRBV5-1 and TRBJ1-6; 7 bases are a match to TRBD1. From germline, CDR1 is SGHRS and CDR2 YFSETQ. With V trimmed by 0 bases and J by 7 bases, 7 bases remained unmatched. The CDR3 length is 16 residues. The CDR3: CASSLVGGTGNSPLHF. The CDR3 nucleotides are TGCGCCAGCAGCTTGGTAGGGGGCACGGGGAATTCACCCCTCCACTTT. Together with reference TRBV5-1 and TRBJ1-6, the CDR3 gives the full variable domain: KAGVTQTPRYLIKTRGQQVTLSCSPISGHRSVSWYQQTPGQGLQFLFEYFSETQRNKGNFPGRFSGRQFSNSRSEMNVSTLELGDSALYLCASSLVGGTGNSPLHFGNGTRLTVT.